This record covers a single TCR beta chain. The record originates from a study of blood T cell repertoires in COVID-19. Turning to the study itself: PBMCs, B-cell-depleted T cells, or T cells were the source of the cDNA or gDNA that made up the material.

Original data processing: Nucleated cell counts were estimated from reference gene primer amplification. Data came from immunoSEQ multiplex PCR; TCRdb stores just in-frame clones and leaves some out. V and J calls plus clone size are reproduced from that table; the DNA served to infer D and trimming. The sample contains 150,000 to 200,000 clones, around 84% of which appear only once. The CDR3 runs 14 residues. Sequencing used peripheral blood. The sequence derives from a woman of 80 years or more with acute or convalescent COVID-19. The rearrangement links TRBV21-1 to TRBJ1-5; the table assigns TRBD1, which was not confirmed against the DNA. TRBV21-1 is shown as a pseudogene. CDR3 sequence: CASSLDRGPQPQHF. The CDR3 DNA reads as TGTGCCAGCAGCCTAGACAGGGGGCCTCAGCCCCAGCATTTT.